These 19 T cell receptor beta chains came from one sample sequenced in a study of T cell responses to AZD1222 COVID-19 vaccine. The assay was immunoSEQ multiplex PCR, and TCRdb's table has in-frame clones only and misses some. The sample lists tens of thousands of clones; 65% to 80% were seen once. The sequenced sample was peripheral blood, obtained on day 0 of AZD1222 vaccination. The receptors were gathered from an adult in good health.

The J gene is TRBJ1-4, the V gene TRBV7-2, with 7 nucleotides matching TRBD1. The V gene end was trimmed by 1 base and the J gene end by 8 bases; junction bases not matched to a gene: 4. Germline assignment: CDR1 SGHTA and CDR2 FQGNSA. The CDR3 contains 14 residues. The CDR3 loop is CASSLGQGEEKLFF. As DNA, the CDR3 is TGTGCCAGCAGCTTAGGACAGGGTGAGGAAAAACTGTTTTTT. Full variable domain (remainder filled in from reference TRBV7-2 and TRBJ1-4): GAGVSQSPSNKVTEKGKDVELRCDPISGHTALYWYRQSLGQGLEFLIYFQGNSAPDKSGLPSDRFSAERTGGSVSTLTIQRTQQEDSAVYLCASSLGQGEEKLFFGSGTQLSVL.

V gene TRBV11-2 combines with J gene TRBJ1-1, with D possibly TRBD1 on 6 matching bases. Trimming took 7 bases from V and 4 from J, leaving 16 bases between them. Germline V gene data show CDR1 as SGHAT and CDR2 as FQNNGV. The CDR3 is made up of 14 amino acids. Written as DNA, the CDR3 is TGTGCCAGCACTTTGGGGGGAGGGGGCACTGAAGCTTTCTTT. Amino acid sequence: CASTLGGGGTEAFF.

The CDR3 loop reads CASSSLIQGGYGYTF. As DNA, the CDR3 is TGTGCCAGCAGCTCCTTAATACAGGGGGGCTATGGCTACACCTTC. The chain carries TRBV7-2 and TRBJ1-2; 8 positions agree with TRBD1. V lost 4 bases and J lost 4; bases outside the gene matches: 8. CDR3 length equals 15 residues. CDR1 is SGHTA and CDR2 is FQGNSA in the germline V gene.

This clone has a handful of counts. The gene calls are TRBV7-9 and TRBJ2-1, with 9 bases aligning to TRBD2. The CDR3 is 15 amino acids. The germline gives CDR1 SEHNR, CDR2 FQNEAQ (reference sequence). V gave up 7 bases and J gave up 8 bases; unmatched junction bases: 12. The CDR3 DNA is TGTGCCAGCACCCTGGGGCGGGGGGGCCTCGATGAGCAGTTCTTC. Its translation is CASTLGRGGLDEQFF. The complete variable domain, with remaining parts taken from reference TRBV7-9 and TRBJ2-1, reads DTGVSQNPRHKITKRGQNVTFRCDPISEHNRLYWYRQTLGQGPEFLTYFQNEAQLEKSRLLSDRFSAERPKGSFSTLEIQRTEQGDSAMYLCASTLGRGGLDEQFFGPGTRLTVL.

V usage is TRBV19 and J usage is TRBJ1-5; weak D call: TRBD1 (5 bases). The V end was cut by 1 base, the J end by 1 base, with 17 bases between. Germline assignment: CDR1 LNHDA and CDR2 SQIVND (reference sequence). The CDR3 extends over 18 amino acids. In DNA form, the CDR3 reads TGTGCCAGTAGTATAGGGTGGCGGGGGAAAAGGAGCAATCAGCCCCAGCATTTT. This gives the protein CASSIGWRGKRSNQPQHF.

The chain couples TRBV10-2 to TRBJ1-2; D remains ambiguous. The CDR3 spans 15 residues. Trimming took 4 bases from V and 4 from J, leaving 16 bases between them. From germline, CDR1 is WSHSY and CDR2 SAAADI. The CDR3 sequence: CASSVVGSIAYGYTF. For the CDR3, the DNA is TGCGCCAGCAGTGTAGTGGGCAGTATCGCCTATGGCTACACCTTC.

The rearrangement joins TRBV7-2 to TRBJ1-2; D is undetermined. The germline V gene has CDR1 SGHTA and CDR2 FQGNSA. V lost 7 bases and J 2 bases, leaving 11 bases between the germline ends. This CDR3 region has 13 residues. For the CDR3, the DNA is TGTGCCAGCACCTTCCAGGCGAACTATGGCTACACCTTC. As protein: CASTFQANYGYTF. Variable domain in full (rest from reference TRBV7-2 and TRBJ1-2): GAGVSQSPSNKVTEKGKDVELRCDPISGHTALYWYRQSLGQGLEFLIYFQGNSAPDKSGLPSDRFSAERTGGSVSTLTIQRTQQEDSAVYLCASTFQANYGYTFGSGTRLTVV.

The CDR3 reads CASSSNLQGREQYF. In nucleotides, the CDR3 is TGCGCCAGCAGCTCCAACCTACAGGGACGGGAGCAGTACTTC. The chain recombines TRBV5-1 with TRBJ2-7; tentative D call: TRBD1 (6 bases). The CDR3 has 14 residues. V lost 3 bases and J 7 bases, leaving 17 bases between the germline ends. Germline V lookup: CDR1 SGHRS, CDR2 YFSETQ. The whole variable domain, filled in from reference TRBV5-1 and TRBJ2-7, reads KAGVTQTPRYLIKTRGQQVTLSCSPISGHRSVSWYQQTPGQGLQFLFEYFSETQRNKGNFPGRFSGRQFSNSRSEMNVSTLELGDSALYLCASSSNLQGREQYFGPGTRLTVT.

This clone was picked up many times. CDR3 coding DNA: TGTGCCAGCAGCCCCGCGGGGCCGAACACTGAAGCTTTCTTT. Amino acid sequence: CASSPAGPNTEAFF. The chain carries TRBV3-1 (or the pseudogene TRBV3-2) and TRBJ1-1, with D possibly matching TRBD1 (5 bases). Trimming removed 4 bases from V and 1 base from J, with 10 bases in between. This CDR3 spans 14 amino acids. Germline values: CDR1 LGHDT, CDR2 YNNKEL (reference sequence).

This clone came up a few times. This chain links TRBV4-3 with TRBJ1-1; weak D call: TRBD1 (6 bases). Germline V gene sequence: CDR1 LGHNA, CDR2 YSLEER. Trimming removed 0 bases at V and 8 bases at J, with 10 bases between. There are 13 residues in the CDR3. DNA of the CDR3: TGCGCCAGCAGCCAAGATGGCAGGGGAGAAGCTTTCTTT. Translating gives CASSQDGRGEAFF.

The chain combines TRBV11-2 with TRBJ1-5; D perhaps matches TRBD1 (5 bases). Trimming cost V 5 bases and J 6 bases, with 17 bases left between them. Germline assignment: CDR1 SGHAT and CDR2 FQNNGV. The CDR3 runs 15 residues. The CDR3: CASSLGRGGGQPQHF. CDR3 nucleotide sequence: TGTGCCAGCAGCCTGGGGAGGGGAGGAGGTCAGCCCCAGCATTTT.

The V and J genes are TRBV5-1 and TRBJ1-1; no reliable D call. V lost 0 bases and J 3 bases, leaving 6 bases between the germline ends. The CDR3 has 13 residues. From germline, CDR1 is SGHRS and CDR2 YFSETQ. The chain's CDR3 is CASSLGQDTEAFF. The CDR3 coding sequence is TGCGCCAGCAGCTTGGGACAAGACACTGAAGCTTTCTTT.

This sequence joins TRBV27 and TRBJ2-1; the D gene is possibly TRBD2 (5 bases). Germline lookup yields CDR1 MNHEY and CDR2 SMNVEV (reference sequence). This CDR3 comprises 15 residues. Deletions cut 2 bases from V and 10 bases from J, with 18 bases between. CDR3: CASSLRASPVYEQFF. The CDR3, as DNA: TGTGCCAGCAGTTTAAGGGCTAGCCCCGTTTACGAGCAGTTCTTC.

V is TRBV6-2 or TRBV6-3 and J is TRBJ2-1; TRBD2 matches at 8 bases. Germline lookup yields CDR1 MNHEY and CDR2 SVGEGT. The CDR3 length is 16 residues. The ends lost 2 bases at V and 6 bases at J; junction bases unmatched: 9. Written as DNA, the CDR3 is TGTGCCAGCAGTTACCGAGCGGGGGAGTTGGGCAATGAGCAGTTCTTC. Translating it yields CASSYRAGELGNEQFF.

This clone was seen repeatedly, ten times or more. The CDR3 DNA follows: TGTGCCAGCACCTCCGGGACCTCTGGGGCCAACGTCCTGACTTTC. This sequence encodes CASTSGTSGANVLTF. This chain connects TRBV2 to TRBJ2-6; the D call may be TRBD1 or TRBD2 (5 bases each). The CDR3 contains 15 residues. Trimming left V 7 bases short and J 0 bases short, with 10 bases between. Germline V CDR1 and CDR2: SNHLY, FYNNEI.

This clone was observed once. The rearrangement joins TRBV2 to TRBJ1-4; the D gene is possibly TRBD1 (5 bases). The CDR3 contains 17 residues. V lost 6 bases to trimming and J lost 0 bases, with 17 bases between them. The germline V gene has CDR1 SNHLY and CDR2 FYNNEI. The CDR3 coding sequence is TGTGCCAGCAGCGTGGGACCGCCGTCTGCAACTAATGAAAAACTGTTTTTT. Translating it yields CASSVGPPSATNEKLFF.

This chain connects TRBV21-1 to TRBJ1-1. TRBV21-1 is described as a pseudogene. The CDR3 is 15 residues long. In DNA form, the CDR3 reads TGTGCCAGCAGCAAAGGGACGGGAATGAACACTGAAGCTTTCTTT. Its protein is CASSKGTGMNTEAFF.

This chain uses TRBV4-3 with TRBJ2-1, with 15 bases identical to TRBD2. The V and J ends lost 4 bases and 4 bases, in that order; junction bases with no gene match: 2. Per germline, CDR1 LGHNA and CDR2 YSLEER. The CDR3 is 16 amino acids. CDR3 sequence (DNA): TGCGCCAGCAGCCTCGGACTAGCGGGGGGGTACAATGAGCAGTTCTTC. It translates to CASSLGLAGGYNEQFF.

The table lists this clone with a few counts. V gene TRBV24-1 combines with J gene TRBJ1-2; a weak D match, TRBD1 (5 bases). Per the germline V gene, CDR1 is KGHDR and CDR2 is SFDVKD. The CDR3 runs 13 residues. Trimming cost V 0 bases and J 8 bases, with 9 bases left between them. The CDR3 sequence: CATSDLYGDGYTF. The CDR3 coding sequence is TGTGCCACCAGTGATTTGTATGGGGACGGCTACACCTTC.